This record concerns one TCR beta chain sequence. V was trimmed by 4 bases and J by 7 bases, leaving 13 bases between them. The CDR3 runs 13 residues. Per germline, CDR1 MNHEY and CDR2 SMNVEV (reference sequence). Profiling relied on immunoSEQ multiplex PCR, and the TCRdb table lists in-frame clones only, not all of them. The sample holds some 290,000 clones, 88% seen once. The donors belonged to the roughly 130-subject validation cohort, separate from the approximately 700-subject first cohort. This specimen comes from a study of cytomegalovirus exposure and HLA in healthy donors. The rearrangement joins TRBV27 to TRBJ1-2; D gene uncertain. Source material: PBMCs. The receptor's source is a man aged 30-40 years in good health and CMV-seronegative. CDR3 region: CASSSTAGVGYTF. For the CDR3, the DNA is TGTGCCAGCAGTTCAACGGCGGGTGTTGGCTACACCTTC.